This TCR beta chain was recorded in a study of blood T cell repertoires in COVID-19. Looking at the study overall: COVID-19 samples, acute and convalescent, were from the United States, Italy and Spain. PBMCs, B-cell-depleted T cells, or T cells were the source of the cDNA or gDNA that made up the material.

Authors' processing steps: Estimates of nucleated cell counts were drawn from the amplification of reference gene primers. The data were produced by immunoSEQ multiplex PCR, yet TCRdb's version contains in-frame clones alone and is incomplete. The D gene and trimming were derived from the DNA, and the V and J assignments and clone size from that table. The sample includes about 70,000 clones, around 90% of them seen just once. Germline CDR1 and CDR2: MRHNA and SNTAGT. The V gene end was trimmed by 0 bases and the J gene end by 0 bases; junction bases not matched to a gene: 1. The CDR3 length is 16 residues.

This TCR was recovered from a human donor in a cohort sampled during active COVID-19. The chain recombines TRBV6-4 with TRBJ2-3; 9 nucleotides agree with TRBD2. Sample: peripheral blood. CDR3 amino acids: CASSDSAGGSTDTQYF. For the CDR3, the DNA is TGTGCCAGCAGTGACTCGGCGGGGGGGAGCACAGATACGCAGTATTTT.